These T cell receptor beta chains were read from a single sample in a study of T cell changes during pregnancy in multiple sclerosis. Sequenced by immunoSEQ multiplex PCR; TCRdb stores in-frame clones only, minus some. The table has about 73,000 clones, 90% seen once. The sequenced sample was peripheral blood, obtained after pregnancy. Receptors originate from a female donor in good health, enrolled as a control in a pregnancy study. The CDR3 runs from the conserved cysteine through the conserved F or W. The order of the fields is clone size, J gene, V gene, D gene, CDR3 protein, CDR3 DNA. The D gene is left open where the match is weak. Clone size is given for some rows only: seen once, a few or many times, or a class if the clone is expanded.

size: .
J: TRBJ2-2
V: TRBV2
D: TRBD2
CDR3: CASNGGLVAGELFF
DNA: TGTGCCAGCAACGGAGGACTAGTTGCCGGGGAGCTGTTTTTT

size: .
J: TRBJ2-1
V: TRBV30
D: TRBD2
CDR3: CAWSQMGLAAYNEQFF
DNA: TGTGCCTGGAGTCAAATGGGGCTAGCGGCCTACAATGAGCAGTTCTTC

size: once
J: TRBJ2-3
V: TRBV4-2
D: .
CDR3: CASSQGPSTDTQYF
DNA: TGTGCCAGCAGCCAGGGCCCCTCGACAGATACGCAGTATTTT

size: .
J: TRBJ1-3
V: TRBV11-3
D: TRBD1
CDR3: CASSSPGGEGNTIYF
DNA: TGTGCCAGCAGCTCACCAGGGGGAGAGGGAAACACCATATATTTT

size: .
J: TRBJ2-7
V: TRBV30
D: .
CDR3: CAWSLLGGGISFEQYF
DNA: TGTGCCTGGAGTCTCCTGGGCGGGGGCATATCGTTCGAGCAGTACTTC

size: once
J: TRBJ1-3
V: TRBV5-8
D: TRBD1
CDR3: CASSRTGPGNTIYF
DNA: TGTGCCAGCAGCCGGACAGGTCCTGGAAACACCATATATTTT

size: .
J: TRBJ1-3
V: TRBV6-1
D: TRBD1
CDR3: CASSVDRLSSGNTIYF
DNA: TGTGCCAGCAGTGTGGACAGGCTGTCCTCTGGAAACACCATATATTTT

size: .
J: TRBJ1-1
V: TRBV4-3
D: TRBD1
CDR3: CASSQEPYQDRVMNTEAFF
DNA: TGCGCCAGCAGCCAAGAACCCTATCAGGACAGGGTCATGAACACTGAAGCTTTCTTT

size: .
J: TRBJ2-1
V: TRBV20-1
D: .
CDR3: CSARDRVVEFF
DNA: TGCAGTGCTAGAGATCGAGTAGTGGAGTTCTTC

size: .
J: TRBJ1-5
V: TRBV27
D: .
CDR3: CASGNRATSNQPQHF
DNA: TGTGCCAGCGGCAACAGGGCTACGAGCAATCAGCCCCAGCATTTT

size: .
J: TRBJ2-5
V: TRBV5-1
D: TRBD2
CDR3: CASSFRLAGGSETQYF
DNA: TGCGCCAGCAGCTTTCGACTAGCGGGAGGGTCGGAGACCCAGTACTTC

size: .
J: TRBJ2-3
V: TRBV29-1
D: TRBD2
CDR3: CSVEGASGRARTQYF
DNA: TGCAGCGTTGAAGGGGCTAGCGGGAGGGCCAGAACGCAGTATTTT

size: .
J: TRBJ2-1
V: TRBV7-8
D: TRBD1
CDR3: CASSLLPTGSSYNEQFF
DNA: TGTGCCAGCAGCTTATTGCCGACAGGGAGCTCCTACAATGAGCAGTTCTTC

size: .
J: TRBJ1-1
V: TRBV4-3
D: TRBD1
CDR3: CASSQDRGTGALNTEAFF
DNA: TGCGCCAGCAGCCAAGATAGGGGGACAGGGGCTTTGAACACTGAAGCTTTCTTT